This T cell receptor (beta chain) is drawn from a study of shared clonotypes between healthy human individuals. Whole-study context: The people who gave samples were a couple of women and a few men aged 18 to 49. Points from the study as a whole: Sampling was confined to blood; repertoires within tissues likely differ.

Trimming took off 4 bases at V and 3 bases at J, with 19 bases between the two ends. The length of the CDR3 is 17 residues. The V gene's germline CDR1 is SGHVS and CDR2 FQNEAQ. Sorted-subset replicate PCR reactions were performed with approximately 200 ng DNA, corresponding to 30,000 to 35,000 T cell genomes. Profiling relied on immunoSEQ multiplex PCR, and the TCRdb table lists in-frame clones only, not all of them. The sample consists of around 2,000,000 clones, 85% to 95% of them appearing once. Those who donated, Caucasian adults without exception, all lived in Nashville, Tennessee. Concerning this clone itself: What it recognizes is unknown.

The gene calls are TRBV7-8 and TRBJ2-1, with a tentative D call TRBD2 (5 bases). Source material: naive CD4+ T cells sorted from blood. Specified subset: CD45RA+ positively selected. The TCR comes from a man between 18 and 29 years old in good health. CDR3 loop: CASSSTGWQTYYNEQFF. Written as DNA, the CDR3 is TGTGCCAGCAGCTCAACGGGATGGCAGACTTACTACAATGAGCAGTTCTTC.